Listed here are 6 T cell receptor beta chains from one sample, sequenced in a study of cytomegalovirus exposure and HLA in healthy donors (dated by TCRdb to the late 2010s). Library prep was done by the immunoSEQ multiplex PCR assay. The multiplex PCR relied on a mix of 60 forward primers for TCR Vbeta segments and 13 reverse primers for TCR Jbeta segments. TCRdb limited this immuneACCESS table to in-frame rearrangements with V and J called. A share of clones is missing; checked studies link under half to unresolved V genes, and the rest is unexplained. For this sample the table gives approximately 190,000 clones, of which over 65% were detected only once. 2% to 3% of the sample rests with the top ten. The material sequenced was PBMCs. The receptors originated from a woman between 45 and 60 years old in good health and CMV-seropositive.

The V call is TRBV4-3, the J call TRBJ1-2; 8 nucleotides agree with TRBD1. CDR1 and CDR2 from the germline V gene are LGHNA and YSLEER. There are 15 residues in the CDR3. Trimming took 3 bases from V and 5 from J; bases not matched to a gene: 8. CDR3: CASSHLQGDLYGYTF. The CDR3 DNA follows: TGCGCCAGCAGCCACTTACAGGGGGATCTGTATGGCTACACCTTC.

The V call is TRBV9, the J call TRBJ1-4; D not certain. Germline V lookup: CDR1 SGDLS, CDR2 YYNGEE. Trimming shortened V by 3 bases and J by 5 bases, and 17 bases separated the two germline ends. CDR3 length equals 16 residues. CDR3 protein: CASSGPPSGVNEKLFF. CDR3 bases: TGTGCCAGCAGCGGCCCTCCTTCGGGTGTGAATGAAAAACTGTTTTTT.

This clone showed up just once. V and J are TRBV5-6 and TRBJ1-5; TRBD1 might be the D (6 bases). V lost 5 bases to trimming and J lost 1 base, with 10 bases between them. The germline gives CDR1 SGHDT, CDR2 YYEEEE. CDR3 size: 14 residues. The CDR3 coding sequence is TGTGCCAGCAGACTTACAGGGAGCAATCAGCCCCAGCATTTT. This translates into CASRLTGSNQPQHF.

J is TRBJ1-5 and V is TRBV6-1; D is unclear. V lost 8 bases, J lost 0 bases, and 14 bases lay in between. The CDR3 length is 15 residues. Looked up from germline, CDR1 is MNHNS and CDR2 is SASEGT. The CDR3 spells CASGLTADSNQPQHF. CDR3 nucleotide sequence: TGTGCCAGCGGCTTAACAGCCGATAGCAATCAGCCCCAGCATTTT.

The gene calls are TRBV7-3 and TRBJ2-5; TRBD1 aligns across 10 bases. V lost 5 bases, J lost 2 bases, and 8 bases stayed unmatched. Germline CDR1 is SGHTA and CDR2 is FQGTGA. The CDR3 is made up of 16 amino acids. CDR3 DNA sequence: TGTGCCAGCAGCCTTCACGCGGGACAGGGGCAAGAGACCCAGTACTTC. This encodes CASSLHAGQGQETQYF.

J is TRBJ1-5 and V is TRBV12-5; perhaps TRBD1 as D (5 bases). This CDR3 comprises 18 residues. The germline V and J ends were trimmed by 7 bases and 0 bases, with 22 bases remaining between them. Germline V gene lookup returns CDR1 LGHNT and CDR2 FRNRAP. CDR3 nucleotide sequence: TGTGCTAGTGTATACGGGGGTGACAGAATTGTTAGCAATCAGCCCCAGCATTTT. Its translation is CASVYGGDRIVSNQPQHF.